This is a list of T cell receptor beta chains from one sample in a study of monozygotic twins with inflammatory bowel disease. After re-calling the 5' RACE reads, TCRdb lists one entry per CDR3 protein, DNA absent. This sample's table reports a few hundred thousand distinct CDR3 sequences. The sequenced sample was blood. The receptors were sampled from a human donor with ulcerative colitis or Crohn's disease, or a healthy co-twin of an affected twin (not recorded which). Both conserved end residues are part of each CDR3. Each record gives: V gene, J gene, CDR3 length, CDR3 protein.

TRBV7-2	TRBJ1-5	16	CASSLGGKESNQPQHF
TRBV7-7	TRBJ2-4	15	CASPPRGCAKNIQYF
TRBV15	TRBJ2-1	16	CATSRVTGLPNNEQFF
TRBV20-1	TRBJ2-1	17	CSAAASWGRAVRYEQFF
TRBV5-1	TRBJ2-2	18	CASSSGLAGGPRTGELFF
TRBV29-1	TRBJ2-2	15	CSVSGDQGDTGELFF
TRBV5-1	TRBJ1-1	15	CASSEQGARLTEAFF
TRBV5-1	TRBJ1-2	15	CASSPNPGALYGYTF
TRBV18	TRBJ2-7	13	CASSALEGPEQYF
TRBV28	TRBJ2-1	14	CASSSGQGGLKQFF
TRBV5-1	TRBJ2-5	13	CASSRTHQETQYF
TRBV12-3/TRBV12-4	TRBJ1-2	13	CASTKGRGDGYTF
TRBV7-6	TRBJ2-3	14	CASSLVAAVDTQYF
TRBV5-1	TRBJ2-5	15	CASQRGRQYQETQYF
TRBV12-3/TRBV12-4	TRBJ1-2	11	CASSPGGGYTF
TRBV20-1	TRBJ1-1	13	CSARDSAYTEAFF
TRBV19	TRBJ1-2	16	CASSIVLRQQNYGYTF
TRBV4-1	TRBJ1-4	15	CASFPVGGTKGKLFF
TRBV20-1	TRBJ2-2	12	CSARQDTGELFF
TRBV6-1	TRBJ2-3	16	CASSLLGGGGTDTQYF
TRBV28	TRBJ2-1	18	CASSRPGTSGSGGFGQFF
TRBV11-1	TRBJ2-2	15	CASSKGLAATGELFF
TRBV19	TRBJ1-5	13	CASSWGREQPQHF
TRBV28	TRBJ2-1	15	CASSWGAGADNEQFF
TRBV5-1	TRBJ2-5	13	CASSFGGLETQYF
TRBV2	TRBJ1-2	14	CASTLDRDGYGYTF
TRBV11-2	TRBJ1-4	16	CASSRIPGDRDEKLFF
TRBV6-1	TRBJ1-1	14	CASSETHLGTEAFF
TRBV12-3/TRBV12-4	TRBJ1-2	16	CASSLGAGGPNYGYTF
TRBV11-3	TRBJ2-1	15	CASSLRVGSYNEQFF
TRBV3-1	TRBJ2-7	16	CASSRRPQDSDYEQYF
TRBV7-9	TRBJ2-7	16	CASSLVQGRGSYEQYF
TRBV12-3/TRBV12-4	TRBJ2-3	14	CASSFTDSTDTQYF
TRBV5-4	TRBJ2-1	15	CASSLGGRAENEQFF
TRBV5-1	TRBJ2-2	11	CASSTYGELFF
TRBV5-1	TRBJ2-4	17	CASSLGDREWTKNIQYF
TRBV28	TRBJ2-7	15	CASREGGDNRYEQYF
TRBV6-2/TRBV6-3	TRBJ2-3	16	CASSYWASGSPDTQYF